This T cell receptor (beta chain) was sequenced during a study of blood T cell repertoires in COVID-19. On the study more broadly: T cells, B-cell-depleted T cells, or PBMCs supplied cDNA or gDNA.

V was cut by 0 bases and J by 1 base, with 9 bases left in between. Germline lookup yields CDR1 SGHTA and CDR2 FQGTGA. The CDR3 is 15 residues long. Libraries were prepared by immunoSEQ multiplex PCR; TCRdb keeps only in-frame clonotypes and omits some of them. Counted here are roughly 350,000 clones, 88% occurring once; the ten biggest clones make up about 3.9%. The origin of this receptor is a woman aged 50 to 60 with active or convalescent COVID-19. The material sequenced was peripheral blood. The chain recombines TRBV7-3 with TRBJ1-1; D remains unclear. The CDR3 nucleotides are TGTGCCAGCAGCTTAACAGGCGAGGGGAACACTGAAGCTTTCTTT. Its protein is CASSLTGEGNTEAFF.